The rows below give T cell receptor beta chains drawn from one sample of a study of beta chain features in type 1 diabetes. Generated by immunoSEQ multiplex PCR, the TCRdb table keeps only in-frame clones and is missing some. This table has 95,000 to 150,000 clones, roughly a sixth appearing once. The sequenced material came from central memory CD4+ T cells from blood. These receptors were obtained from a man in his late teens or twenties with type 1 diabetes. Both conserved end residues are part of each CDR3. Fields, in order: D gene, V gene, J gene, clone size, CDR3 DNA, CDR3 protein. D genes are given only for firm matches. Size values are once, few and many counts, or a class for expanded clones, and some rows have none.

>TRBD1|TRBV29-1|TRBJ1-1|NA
TGCAGCGTTGCACAGGGGGTGTACACTGAAGCTTTCTTT
CSVAQGVYTEAFF
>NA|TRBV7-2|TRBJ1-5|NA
TGTGCCAGCAGTGACGGACACCTTAGCAATCAGCCCCAGCATTTT
CASSDGHLSNQPQHF
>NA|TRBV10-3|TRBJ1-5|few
TGTGCCAGCAGTTACTCTTCGAGGGGCAATCAGCCCCAGCATTTT
CASSYSSRGNQPQHF
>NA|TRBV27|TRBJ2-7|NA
TGTGCCAGCAGTCACACGGGGGACCACGAGCAGTACTTC
CASSHTGDHEQYF
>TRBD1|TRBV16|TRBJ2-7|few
TGTGCCAGCAGCGCAAGGGACAGGACCTACGAGCAGTACTTC
CASSARDRTYEQYF
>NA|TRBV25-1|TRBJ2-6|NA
TGTGCCAGCAGAAGCTCTGGGGCCAACGTCCTGACTTTC
CASRSSGANVLTF
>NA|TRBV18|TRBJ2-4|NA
TGTGCCAGCTCACCTTCGGGCCCTCCCATTCAGTACTTC
CASSPSGPPIQYF
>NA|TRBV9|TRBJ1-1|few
TGTGCCAGCAGCGCTGGTCTGAACACTGAAGCTTTCTTT
CASSAGLNTEAFF
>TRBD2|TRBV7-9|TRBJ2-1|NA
TGTGCCAGCAGCTTTAGCGGGGGGGCCTCCTACAATGAGCAGTTCTTC
CASSFSGGASYNEQFF
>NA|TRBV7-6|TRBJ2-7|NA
TGTGCCAGCAGTCCAGGGGCGGGAGTGTGGAACGAGCAGTACTTC
CASSPGAGVWNEQYF
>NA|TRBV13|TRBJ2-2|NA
TGTGCCAGCGGGCAGGGTGGGAGAATCACCGGGGAGCTGTTTTTT
CASGQGGRITGELFF
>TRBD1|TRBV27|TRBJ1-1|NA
TGTGCCAGCAGCGCCGGACAGGCCTACACTGAAGCTTTCTTT
CASSAGQAYTEAFF
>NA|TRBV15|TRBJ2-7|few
TGTGCCACCAGCAGAGAGTGGGGCGAGCAGTACTTC
CATSREWGEQYF
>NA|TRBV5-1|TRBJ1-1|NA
TGCGCCAGCAGCTTGGAGAGGGTTGTGAAGACTGAAGCTTTCTTT
CASSLERVVKTEAFF
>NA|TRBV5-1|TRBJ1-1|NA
TGCGCCAGCAGCGTTGAGGCAGGGTACACTGAAGCTTTCTTT
CASSVEAGYTEAFF
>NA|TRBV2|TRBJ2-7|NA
TGTGCCAGCGGGGGTGAGGGCGGGATCGAGCAGTACTTC
CASGGEGGIEQYF
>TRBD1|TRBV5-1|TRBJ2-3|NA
TGCGCCAGCAGCTTGAGAGACAGGGGTATCGGGCAGTATTTT
CASSLRDRGIGQYF
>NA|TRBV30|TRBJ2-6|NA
TGTGCCTGGAACCCCGGGATCAGGGGCCTCGCTGGGGCCAACGTCCTGACTTTC
CAWNPGIRGLAGANVLTF
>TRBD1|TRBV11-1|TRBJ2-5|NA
TGTGCCAGCAGCCCACAACGGGACAGACAAGAGACCCAGTACTTC
CASSPQRDRQETQYF
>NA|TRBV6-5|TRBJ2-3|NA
TGTGCCAGCAGTTACTCTGGGCTAGCAGCTGATACGCAGTATTTT
CASSYSGLAADTQYF
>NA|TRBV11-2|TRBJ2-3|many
TGTGCCAGCAGCTTAGACAGCGGTACAGATACGCAGTATTTT
CASSLDSGTDTQYF
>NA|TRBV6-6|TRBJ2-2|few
TGTGCCAGCAGACCCGCCGGGGGGAACACCGGGGAGCTGTTTTTT
CASRPAGGNTGELFF
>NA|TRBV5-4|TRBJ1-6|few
TGTGCCAGCAGCGGAGGGGGTCAGCGTAATTCACCCCTCCACTTT
CASSGGGQRNSPLHF
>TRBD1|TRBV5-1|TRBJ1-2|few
TGCGCCAGCAGCTTGGGCCTGACAGGGGCGAACTATGGCTACACCTTC
CASSLGLTGANYGYTF
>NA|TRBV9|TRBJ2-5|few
TGTGCCAGCAGCGTAGGGGGCACAAAAGAGACCCAGTACTTC
CASSVGGTKETQYF
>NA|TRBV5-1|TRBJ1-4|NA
TGCGCCAGCAGAGGACAGTCTGCAACTAATGAAAAACTGTTTTTT
CASRGQSATNEKLFF
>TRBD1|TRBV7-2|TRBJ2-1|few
TGTGCCAGCAGCTTAAGACAGGGGGGAAGGAATGAGCAGTTCTTC
CASSLRQGGRNEQFF
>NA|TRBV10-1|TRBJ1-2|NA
TGCGCCAGCAGTGATCAGTTAGACTATGGCTACACCTTC
CASSDQLDYGYTF
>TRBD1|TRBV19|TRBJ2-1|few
TGTGCCAGTAGTATGGACAGGTTCTACAATGAGCAGTTCTTC
CASSMDRFYNEQFF
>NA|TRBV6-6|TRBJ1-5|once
TGTGCCAGCAGTTACACAGAAGGCGGACACCAGCATTTT
CASSYTEGGHQHF
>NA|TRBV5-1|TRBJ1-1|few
TGCGCCAGCAGCCCCGGCGGCGGTGACACTGAAGCTTTCTTT
CASSPGGGDTEAFF
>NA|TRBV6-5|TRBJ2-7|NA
TGTGCCAGCAGTAGGGTGACAGCTTCCTACGAGCAGTACTTC
CASSRVTASYEQYF